This T cell receptor (beta chain) originates from a study of blood T cell repertoires in COVID-19. About the study: Donors in the United States, Italy and Spain gave samples during acute or convalescent COVID-19. T cells, B-cell-depleted T cells, or PBMCs provided the cDNA or gDNA that served as material.

This CDR3 comprises 14 residues. Per the germline V gene, CDR1 is LGHNA and CDR2 is YSLEER. Trimming removed 4 bases from V and 5 bases from J, with 14 bases in between. Authors' processing steps: Amplification from reference gene primers served as the basis for estimated nucleated cell counts. Only in-frame clones appear in the TCRdb table, and some are missing; sequencing was by immunoSEQ multiplex PCR. The V and J calls and clone size come from that table; D and trimming were worked out from the DNA. The sample contains approximately 110,000 clones, about 76% of which appear only once. The sample was peripheral blood. This clonotype was obtained from a woman aged 70 to 79 with acute or convalescent COVID-19. The J gene is TRBJ1-2, the V gene TRBV4-3; D might be TRBD1 (6 bases). CDR3 sequence (DNA): TGCGCCAGCAGCCGGGCAGGGGCCCTTTATGGCTACACCTTC. It translates to CASSRAGALYGYTF.